This T cell receptor (beta chain) appears in the sequencing data of a study of T cells after yellow fever vaccination. Study-wide results and limits: Most primary-vaccination clones reappeared after the booster (about 97% CD4, more than 70% CD8). Abundant clonotypes from the bulk population could have been carried over as contaminants into FACS-sorted repertoires. Some clonotypes, a small share, were shared between CD4 and CD8 compartments.

This clonotype came up many times. Its specificity is not known. The 5'RACE template-switching step produced TCR cDNA and added a universal primer site and UMIs. TCRdb re-analysed the 5' RACE reads in MiXCR, keeping a single row per CDR3 protein. The table records 300,000 to 400,000 distinct CDR3 sequences, roughly 6.2% of them present only once. The ends lost 5 bases at V and 1 base at J; junction bases unmatched: 6. The CDR3 totals 16 residues. Per germline, CDR1 SGHTA and CDR2 FQGNSA. The TCR was taken from a young man who received the YFV17D yellow fever vaccine. V usage is TRBV7-2 and J usage is TRBJ2-4; 9 positions agree with TRBD2. The sequencing here drew on PBMCs, taken 5 days after the yellow fever booster vaccination. CDR3 bases: TGTGCCAGCAGCCCTTCTAGCGGGAAGGCCAAAAACATTCAGTACTTC. It is translated as CASSPSSGKAKNIQYF.